The clone carrying this T cell receptor beta chain was seen once. At the DNA level, this CDR3 is encoded by other sequences in the same sample as well. CD45RO-negative CD8 cells positively selected for CCR7 made up the naive population, which excluded terminally differentiated effector memory CD45RA+ cells. The sample originates from a study of shared clonotypes between healthy human individuals. V was pared by 3 bases and J by 0 bases, with 4 bases between. CDR3 length: 12 residues. Germline CDR1 reads SGHRS; CDR2 reads YFSETQ. Clones were sequenced by immunoSEQ multiplex PCR, and TCRdb holds only the in-frame ones, with some missing. The table shows roughly 570,000 clones, with about 98% occurring only once.

The sequenced material came from naive CD8+ T cells sorted from blood. This rearrangement joins TRBV5-1 to TRBJ2-7, with D unclear. The sequence derives from a man aged 30 to 45 in good health. The CDR3 DNA is TGCGCCAGCAGCTCCAGCTCCTACGAGCAGTACTTC. It yields the protein CASSSSSYEQYF.